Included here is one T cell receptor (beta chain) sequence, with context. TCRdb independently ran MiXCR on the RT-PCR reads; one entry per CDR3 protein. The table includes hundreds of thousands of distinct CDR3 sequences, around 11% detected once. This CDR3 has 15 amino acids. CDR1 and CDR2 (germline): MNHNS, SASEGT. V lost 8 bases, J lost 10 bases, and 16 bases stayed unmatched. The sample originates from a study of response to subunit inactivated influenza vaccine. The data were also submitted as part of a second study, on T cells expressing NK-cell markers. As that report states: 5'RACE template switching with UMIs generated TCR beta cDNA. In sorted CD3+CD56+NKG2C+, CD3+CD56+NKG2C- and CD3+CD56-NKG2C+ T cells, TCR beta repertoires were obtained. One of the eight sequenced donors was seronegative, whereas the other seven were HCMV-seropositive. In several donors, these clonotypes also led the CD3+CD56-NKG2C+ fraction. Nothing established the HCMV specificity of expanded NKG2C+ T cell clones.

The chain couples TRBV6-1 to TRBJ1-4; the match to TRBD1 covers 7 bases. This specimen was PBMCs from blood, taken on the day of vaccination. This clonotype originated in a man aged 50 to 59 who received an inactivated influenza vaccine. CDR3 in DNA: TGTGCCAGCGGGACCACGACAGGGATGAGTGGAAAACTGTTTTTT. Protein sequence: CASGTTTGMSGKLFF.